These 22 T cell receptor beta chains were sequenced from one sample in a study of blood T cell repertoires in COVID-19. This table comes from immunoSEQ multiplex PCR, and its TCRdb copy is limited to in-frame clones, with some not included. The repertoire includes around 28,000 clones, around 92% of them detected once, and less than 3.5% sits in the top ten. Sequencing was performed on peripheral blood. Receptor source: a human donor in a cohort sampled during active COVID-19.

The chain couples TRBV7-9 to TRBJ2-2, with TRBD2 identical over 8 bases. Germline V CDR1 and CDR2: SEHNR, FQNEAQ (reference sequence). The V gene end was trimmed by 0 bases and the J gene end by 0 bases; junction bases not matched to a gene: 3. The CDR3 has 17 residues. The chain's CDR3 is CASSLAVRGANTGELFF. CDR3 nucleotides: TGTGCCAGCAGCTTAGCGGTGCGGGGGGCGAACACCGGGGAGCTGTTTTTT.

This clone was seen once. The chain links TRBV29-1 to TRBJ2-7; 8 bases map to TRBD1. This CDR3 is 13 amino acids long. Germline V gene lookup returns CDR1 SQVTM and CDR2 ANQGSEA. V lost 4 bases to trimming and J lost 2 bases; unmatched junction nucleotides: 4. The CDR3 sequence: CSVAGTGTYEQYF. The CDR3 DNA reads as TGCAGCGTTGCCGGGACAGGTACCTACGAGCAGTACTTC.

The J gene is TRBJ1-1, the V gene TRBV25-1; TRBD1 is a possible D gene (5 bases). Trimming removed 6 bases from V and 1 base from J, with 18 bases in between. Germline V gene sequence: CDR1 MGHDK, CDR2 SYGVNS. The CDR3 runs to 16 residues. The CDR3 is CASSTPWGQGNTEAFF. DNA of the CDR3: TGTGCCAGCAGCACACCCTGGGGTCAGGGGAACACTGAAGCTTTCTTT.

This chain uses TRBV10-3 with TRBJ2-2; no clear D. This CDR3 comprises 15 residues. V lost 6 bases and J 1 base, leaving 12 bases between the germline ends. Germline values: CDR1 ENHRY, CDR2 SYGVKD. CDR3 loop: CAISSPYRNTGELFF. The CDR3 region has the DNA TGTGCCATCAGCTCCCCATACAGGAACACCGGGGAGCTGTTTTTT.

The CDR3 nucleotides read TGTGCCACCAGCAGGGACTTGAATAATGAAAAACTGTTTTTT. Encoded protein: CATSRDLNNEKLFF. The gene calls are TRBV15 and TRBJ1-4; D is unclear. The CDR3 spans 14 residues. V was pared by 3 bases and J by 4 bases, with 9 bases between. Looked up from germline, CDR1 is LNHNV and CDR2 is YYDKDF (reference sequence). Full variable domain (missing parts from reference TRBV15 and TRBJ1-4): DAMVIQNPRYQVTQFGKPVTLSCSQTLNHNVMYWYQQKSSQAPKLLFHYYDKDFNNEADTPDNFQSRRPNTSFCFLDIRSPGLGDTAMYLCATSRDLNNEKLFFGSGTQLSVL.

The chain is built from TRBV9 and TRBJ1-2; the D gene is possibly TRBD1 (5 bases). CDR3 length equals 16 residues. Trimming pared 0 bases from V and 7 bases from J, leaving 19 bases between. Germline-derived CDR1 and CDR2 are SGDLS and YYNGEE. The CDR3 spells CASSVAPTVPESGYTF. Written as DNA, the CDR3 is TGTGCCAGCAGCGTAGCCCCGACAGTTCCTGAGAGTGGCTACACCTTC. Complete variable domain (other parts from reference TRBV9 and TRBJ1-2): DSGVTQTPKHLITATGQRVTLRCSPRSGDLSVYWYQQSLDQGLQFLIQYYNGEERAKGNILERFSAQQFPDLHSELNLSSLELGDSALYFCASSVAPTVPESGYTFGSGTRLTVV.

The rearrangement joins TRBV25-1 to TRBJ1-2, with TRBD1 as a possible D gene (5 bases). This CDR3 has 14 residues. Between the trimmed V and J ends, which lost 2 bases and 5 bases, there was a span of 12 bases. Germline values: CDR1 MGHDK, CDR2 SYGVNS. In DNA, the CDR3 is TGTGCCAGCAGTGAAGGGGCGGGACTGTATGGCTACACCTTC. It translates to CASSEGAGLYGYTF.

The chain employs TRBV9 and TRBJ1-2; TRBD1 matches 9 bases. Germline lookup yields CDR1 SGDLS and CDR2 YYNGEE. The CDR3 extends over 14 amino acids. Unmatched junction bases numbered 6, after V lost 3 bases and J lost 6 bases. CDR3 sequence reads: CASSGRDRDNGYTF. Written as DNA, the CDR3 is TGTGCCAGCAGCGGCCGGGACAGGGATAATGGCTACACCTTC.

The genes are TRBV6-5 and TRBJ1-2; TRBD1 might be the D (5 bases). V was shortened by 0 bases and J by 8 bases, with 10 bases between the two germline ends. From germline, CDR1 is MNHEY and CDR2 SVGAGI. The CDR3 is made up of 13 amino acids. The CDR3 DNA is TGTGCCAGCAGTTACTCTACAGGAAGGGGCTACACCTTC. This encodes CASSYSTGRGYTF.

The chain uses TRBV15 and TRBJ2-2, with D possibly TRBD2 on 6 matching bases. The V gene's germline CDR1 is LNHNV and CDR2 YYDKDF (reference sequence). V dropped 0 bases and J dropped 6 bases, with 11 bases sitting between them. CDR3 size: 15 residues. Written as DNA, the CDR3 is TGTGCCACCAGCAGAGAAGTGGGGGGTGCCGGGGAGCTGTTTTTT. As protein: CATSREVGGAGELFF.

There are a few counts of this clone. The chain couples TRBV19 to TRBJ2-7; TRBD1 is a possible D gene (5 bases). V was trimmed by 7 bases and J by 6 bases, leaving 25 bases between them. The germline V gene has CDR1 LNHDA and CDR2 SQIVND (reference sequence). The CDR3 is 16 residues long. This CDR3 is CASKESRGMVLSEQYF. The CDR3 DNA follows: TGTGCCAGTAAGGAAAGTAGGGGAATGGTCTTGTCCGAGCAGTACTTC. The full variable domain, completed using reference TRBV19 and TRBJ2-7, is DGGITQSPKYLFRKEGQNVTLSCEQNLNHDAMYWYRQDPGQGLRLIYYSQIVNDFQKGDIAEGYSVSREKKESFPLTVTSAQKNPTAFYLCASKESRGMVLSEQYFGPGTRLTVT.

This clone was picked up one time. The genes are TRBV7-9 and TRBJ2-3, with a weak D call TRBD1 (6 bases). Germline V gene lookup returns CDR1 SEHNR and CDR2 FQNEAQ (reference sequence). This CDR3 spans 14 amino acids. Trimming stripped 5 bases from V and 5 bases from J, with 14 bases between. The CDR3, as DNA: TGTGCCAGCAGCGCTAGGACAGATGGAGATACGCAGTATTTT. It specifies CASSARTDGDTQYF. Combining the CDR3 with reference TRBV7-9 and TRBJ2-3 gives the whole variable domain DTGVSQNPRHKITKRGQNVTFRCDPISEHNRLYWYRQTLGQGPEFLTYFQNEAQLEKSRLLSDRFSAERPKGSFSTLEIQRTEQGDSAMYLCASSARTDGDTQYFGPGTRLTVL.

The V gene is TRBV24-1, the J gene TRBJ1-5; a possible D gene is TRBD1 (5 bases). Trimming removed 5 bases from V and 6 bases from J, with 13 bases in between. The CDR3 has 14 amino acids. CDR1 is KGHDR, CDR2 SFDVKD, per germline. CDR3 nucleotide sequence: TGTGCCACCAGTGGTGGGGGGGAAGCTCAGCCCCAGCATTTT. It codes for CATSGGGEAQPQHF.

The V call is TRBV7-9, the J call TRBJ1-2, with a weak D call TRBD1 (6 bases). V lost 5 bases to trimming and J lost 4 bases, with 17 bases between them. The CDR3 consists of 15 residues. Germline loops: CDR1 SEHNR, CDR2 FQNEAQ (reference sequence). CDR3 protein: CASSARGAEPYGYTF. The DNA for the CDR3 is TGTGCCAGCAGCGCCAGGGGTGCGGAGCCCTATGGCTACACCTTC.

CDR3 protein: CASSRRDRPRKLFF. In DNA form, the CDR3 reads TGTGCCAGCAGCAGGAGGGACAGACCTCGAAAACTGTTTTTT. The chain has TRBV7-9 and TRBJ1-4; 7 nucleotides match TRBD1. Per the germline V gene, CDR1 is SEHNR and CDR2 is FQNEAQ (reference sequence). The CDR3 spans 14 residues. The J segment lost 10 bases and the V segment lost 5 bases, leaving 10 bases of the junction unmatched.

The rearrangement links TRBV7-8 to TRBJ1-2; TRBD1 aligns across 7 bases. From germline, CDR1 is SGHVS and CDR2 FQNEAQ. This CDR3 comprises 16 residues. J lost 8 bases, V lost 3 bases, and 15 bases had no gene match. The CDR3 DNA reads as TGTGCCAGCAGCTTCATCTTCCCCGGACAGGCTTCGGGCTACACCTTC. This sequence encodes CASSFIFPGQASGYTF.

The chain carries TRBV2 and TRBJ2-7, with TRBD2 as a possible D gene (6 bases). V was clipped by 7 bases and J by 6 bases, with 22 bases between them. The CDR3 runs 15 residues. Germline V gives CDR1 SNHLY, CDR2 FYNNEI. Here the CDR3 reads CASIGRSALQGEQYF. DNA of the CDR3: TGTGCCAGCATCGGGAGATCAGCACTACAAGGCGAGCAGTACTTC.

This chain joins TRBV4-3 and TRBJ2-4, with D uncertain. V was shortened by 6 bases and J by 6 bases, with 9 bases between the two germline ends. In germline, CDR1 is LGHNA, CDR2 YSLEER. The CDR3 consists of 12 residues. CDR3 in DNA: TGCGCCAGCAGTTTAACTGGAAACATTCAGTACTTC. Amino acid sequence: CASSLTGNIQYF.

The CDR3 loop is CASRLGTEKETQYF. DNA of the CDR3: TGTGCCAGCAGGCTAGGGACAGAGAAAGAGACCCAGTACTTC. The V gene is TRBV27, the J gene TRBJ2-5, with 7 positions matching TRBD1. Looked up from germline, CDR1 is MNHEY and CDR2 is SMNVEV (reference sequence). The CDR3 consists of 14 residues. The trim removed 6 bases at V and 3 bases at J, leaving 7 bases unmatched.

J is TRBJ2-3 and V is TRBV15, with TRBD2 matching over 7 bases. Germline V gene lookup returns CDR1 LNHNV and CDR2 YYDKDF (reference sequence). V trimming: 6 bases; J trimming: 2 bases; junction bases outside the gene matches: 11. The CDR3 runs 16 residues. DNA of the CDR3: TGTGCCACCAGGGGAGGGTCGCGGTTTTTCACAGATACGCAGTATTTT. It specifies CATRGGSRFFTDTQYF.

This chain links TRBV9 with TRBJ2-2; 11 nucleotides line up with TRBD1. V lost 0 bases, J lost 6 bases, and 4 bases stayed unmatched. This CDR3 has 16 amino acids. The germline V gene has CDR1 SGDLS and CDR2 YYNGEE. In DNA form, the CDR3 reads TGTGCCAGCAGCGTAGTAGGACAGGGGGCATCCGGGGAGCTGTTTTTT. It is translated as CASSVVGQGASGELFF. The full variable domain, its missing parts supplied by reference TRBV9 and TRBJ2-2, is DSGVTQTPKHLITATGQRVTLRCSPRSGDLSVYWYQQSLDQGLQFLIQYYNGEERAKGNILERFSAQQFPDLHSELNLSSLELGDSALYFCASSVVGQGASGELFFGEGSRLTVL.

V gene TRBV5-1 combines with J gene TRBJ2-5, with 7 bases lining up with TRBD2. Trimming took 6 bases from V and 4 from J; bases not matched to a gene: 12. This CDR3 is built from 15 residues. Germline CDR1 and CDR2: SGHRS and YFSETQ. The CDR3 reads CASTPGGGKGETQYF. CDR3 DNA sequence: TGCGCCAGCACCCCCGGCGGGGGAAAAGGAGAGACCCAGTACTTC.